The present T cell receptor beta chain was sequenced within a study of cytomegalovirus exposure and HLA in healthy donors. Each donor was nominally healthy when sampled (though unrecorded immune exposures were likely). The PCR contained 60 Vbeta and 13 Jbeta primers. Clones were sequenced by immunoSEQ multiplex PCR, and TCRdb holds only the in-frame ones, with some missing. The sample carries some 100,000 clones, 81% recorded once. The CDR3 totals 15 residues. CDR1 and CDR2 (germline): SGHVS, FNYEAQ. V was shortened by 5 bases and J by 4 bases, with 16 bases between the two germline ends. Specimen: PBMCs. The sequence derives from a girl aged 2 to 9 in good health and CMV-seropositive. The V call is TRBV7-6, the J call TRBJ2-3, with TRBD2 as a possible D gene (7 bases). The CDR3: CASSVIGGPADTQYF. The CDR3 DNA is TGTGCCAGCAGCGTAATCGGGGGGCCCGCAGATACGCAGTATTTT.